Below, 3 T cell receptor beta chains from the same sample are listed, as sequenced in a study of OX40 agonist ivuxolimab in advanced cancers. Receptor amplification or capture employed the immunoSEQ multiplex PCR assay. TCRdb carries this immuneACCESS record with in-frame sequences only. Its versions omit some clonotypes, under half of them owing to an unresolved V gene in the studies checked, with the rest unexplained. Present in this sample are approximately 82,000 clones, approximately 85% of which were seen just once. In total, the top ten clones hold under 3% of the sample. Source: CD4+ or CD8+ T cells sorted from blood, taken in a trial of the OX40 agonist ivuxolimab. These receptors all come from an adult with an advanced solid tumor such as melanoma, head and neck, liver or kidney cancer.

The chain employs TRBV7-6 and TRBJ1-5, with 10 bases identical to TRBD1. The V and J ends lost 4 bases and 0 bases, in that order; junction bases with no gene match: 3. The CDR3 is 16 residues long. Germline assignment: CDR1 SGHVS and CDR2 FNYEAQ. CDR3 nucleotide sequence: TGTGCCAGCAGCTCGGGACAGGGGAATAGCAATCAGCCCCAGCATTTT. It is translated as CASSSGQGNSNQPQHF. Together with reference TRBV7-6 and TRBJ1-5, the CDR3 gives the full variable domain: GAGVSQSPRYKVTKRGQDVALRCDPISGHVSLYWYRQALGQGPEFLTYFNYEAQQDKSGLPNDRFSAERPEGSISTLTIQRTEQRDSAMYRCASSSGQGNSNQPQHFGDGTRLSIL.

The V and J genes are TRBV11-2 and TRBJ2-3; a weak D match, TRBD2 (6 bases). The V gene lost 3 bases and the J gene lost 6 bases, with 13 bases spanning the gap. The CDR3 is 14 residues long. Germline CDR1 reads SGHAT; CDR2 reads FQNNGV. The CDR3 DNA sequence: TGTGCCAGCAGCTTTCAGGCCCTAGCGGATACGCAGTATTTT. This codes for CASSFQALADTQYF.

This clone came up once. The chain is built from TRBV2 and TRBJ1-2, with D perhaps matching TRBD1 (6 bases). CDR3 size: 13 residues. From germline, CDR1 is SNHLY and CDR2 FYNNEI. The V gene lost 5 bases and the J gene lost 3 bases, with 10 bases spanning the gap. The chain's CDR3 is CASSSDRDYGYTF. The DNA of the CDR3 is TGTGCCAGCAGTTCGGACAGAGACTATGGCTACACCTTC.